One and the same sample provided the 21 T cell receptor beta chains below, sequenced in a study of siplizumab effects on memory and regulatory T cells. The table came from immunoSEQ multiplex PCR; TCRdb's copy has only in-frame clones and leaves some out. The table lists around 86,000 clones, 90% to 95% of them singletons. The sample taken for sequencing was non-Treg CD4+ T cells sorted from blood. The source of these receptors is a human donor in good health.

V usage is TRBV18 and J usage is TRBJ1-1, with 7 bases matching TRBD1. CDR3 length equals 12 residues. Germline V lookup: CDR1 KGHSH, CDR2 LQKENI. V shed 1 base, J shed 11 bases, and the junction held 4 bases outside the gene matches. CDR3 sequence reads: CASSPRQGTAFF. The CDR3 DNA reads as TGTGCCAGCTCACCACGACAGGGAACGGCTTTCTTT.

V is TRBV11-2 and J is TRBJ1-4, with 10 bases lining up with TRBD1. The germline CDR1 and CDR2 sequences are SGHAT and FQNNGV. The V segment lost 5 bases and the J segment 7 bases; nucleotides outside the gene matches: 7. The CDR3 extends over 15 amino acids. The CDR3 coding sequence is TGTGCCAGCAGCCTACCCGACAGGGGGCGTGAAAAACTGTTTTTT. This encodes CASSLPDRGREKLFF.

This chain joins TRBV9 and TRBJ2-6; D ambiguous. This CDR3 comprises 13 residues. V was trimmed by 4 bases and J by 7 bases, leaving 9 bases between them. Germline assignment: CDR1 SGDLS and CDR2 YYNGEE. CDR3 nucleotides: TGTGCCAGCAGCACCTCCCCCGCCAACGTCCTGACTTTC. Protein product: CASSTSPANVLTF.

The V gene is TRBV7-8, the J gene TRBJ2-3, with 14 bases matching TRBD2. V shed 1 base and J 4 bases; nucleotides not matched to a gene: 1. CDR3 length: 16 residues. Germline V gene lookup returns CDR1 SGHVS and CDR2 FQNEAQ. The CDR3, as DNA: TGTGCCAGCAGCTTAGGACTAGCGGGGGGGCCAGATACGCAGTATTTT. Its protein is CASSLGLAGGPDTQYF.

This clone has more than one count but fewer than ten. The V call is TRBV27, the J call TRBJ2-7; 8 bases line up with TRBD1. Germline CDR1 reads MNHEY; CDR2 reads SMNVEV (reference sequence). Losses at the gene ends were 1 base for V and 6 bases for J; bases not matched to a gene: 14. The length of the CDR3 is 17 residues. CDR3 DNA: TGTGCCAGCAGTTTATTGGGGGTTGGTCAGGGGGCGGGCGAGCAGTACTTC. Its translation is CASSLLGVGQGAGEQYF.

V is TRBV18 and J is TRBJ2-7; D possibly corresponds to TRBD2 (5 bases). Trimming removed 4 bases from V and 2 bases from J, with 12 bases in between. The CDR3 is made up of 14 amino acids. Germline V gene lookup returns CDR1 KGHSH and CDR2 LQKENI. The chain's CDR3 is CASSLRGGAYEQYF. The CDR3 DNA follows: TGTGCCAGCTCACTACGGGGTGGGGCCTACGAGCAGTACTTC. The variable domain in full, completed from reference TRBV18 and TRBJ2-7, reads NAGVMQNPRHLVRRRGQEARLRCSPMKGHSHVYWYRQLPEEGLKFMVYLQKENIIDESGMPKERFSAEFPKEGPSILRIQQVVRGDSAAYFCASSLRGGAYEQYFGPGTRLTVT.

The V and J genes are TRBV5-1 and TRBJ1-6, with 9 bases that match TRBD1. The germline CDR1 and CDR2 sequences are SGHRS and YFSETQ. The CDR3 covers 15 residues. V was pared by 3 bases and J by 6 bases, with 4 bases of the junction left unmatched. The CDR3 region has the DNA TGCGCCAGCAGCTCGGGACAGGGTAGTAATTCACCCCTCCACTTT. Protein sequence: CASSSGQGSNSPLHF.

The rearrangement uses TRBV30 and TRBJ2-5; D gene ambiguous. The CDR3 runs to 15 residues. The germline CDR1 and CDR2 sequences are GTSNPN and SVGIG (reference sequence). V was clipped by 5 bases and J by 2 bases, with 18 bases between them. This chain's CDR3 is CAWGVIGKKQETQYF. The DNA of the CDR3 is TGTGCCTGGGGGGTGATAGGGAAAAAACAAGAGACCCAGTACTTC.

The gene calls are TRBV5-6 and TRBJ1-6; TRBD1 matches 9 bases. CDR1 SGHDT and CDR2 YYEEEE come from the germline V gene. This CDR3 region has 15 residues. The J segment lost 7 bases and the V segment lost 4 bases, leaving 6 bases of the junction unmatched. The CDR3, as DNA: TGTGCCAGCAGCAGATCCGGGACAGGGAATTCACCCCTCCACTTT. This gives the protein CASSRSGTGNSPLHF.

The rearrangement uses TRBV21-1 and TRBJ1-2; the D call in the table, TRBD1, was not verified against the DNA. TRBV21-1 is marked as a pseudogene. The CDR3 sequence is 15 residues long. DNA for the CDR3: TGTGCCAGCAGCAAAGATTTGACAAAACACTATGGCTACACCTTC. As protein: CASSKDLTKHYGYTF.

CDR3 in DNA: TGTGCCAGCAGCTCCCGCCTGAGTGGCGGGAGCTCCTACGAGCAGTACTTC. Translating it yields CASSSRLSGGSSYEQYF. The chain recombines TRBV7-8 with TRBJ2-7; 7 nucleotides line up with TRBD2. The CDR3 totals 17 residues. The trim removed 4 bases at V and 0 bases at J, leaving 12 bases unmatched. Per germline, CDR1 SGHVS and CDR2 FQNEAQ.

This chain connects TRBV25-1 to TRBJ1-3; D ambiguous. Trimming left V 8 bases short and J 4 bases short, with 12 bases between. The CDR3 covers 13 residues. Germline-derived CDR1 and CDR2 are MGHDK and SYGVNS. CDR3 DNA: TGTGCCAGCTATGGGAGACCCGGAAACACCATATATTTT. This translates into CASYGRPGNTIYF.

The gene calls are TRBV6-1 and TRBJ2-7; D is possibly TRBD1 (6 bases). The V end lost 3 bases, the J end lost 0 bases, and 15 bases lay between the germline ends. CDR3 size: 16 residues. Germline CDR1 is MNHNS and CDR2 is SASEGT. The CDR3, as DNA: TGTGCCAGCAGTGAGTCATCACAGGGCCGCTCCTACGAGCAGTACTTC. As protein: CASSESSQGRSYEQYF.

This clone was seen once. CDR3 sequence: CASSDGYEQYF. The DNA for the CDR3 is TGTGCCAGCAGTGACGGATACGAGCAGTACTTC. The chain uses TRBV6-1 and TRBJ2-7, with D uncertain. The CDR3 runs to 11 residues. V shed 3 bases and J shed 4 bases, with 4 bases lying between them. CDR1 is MNHNS, CDR2 SASEGT, per germline.

The chain is built from TRBV11-2 and TRBJ1-5; TRBD1 is a possible D gene (5 bases). Germline V gene lookup returns CDR1 SGHAT and CDR2 FQNNGV. Trimming pared 0 bases from V and 7 bases from J, leaving 25 bases between. This CDR3 region has 19 residues. CDR3 loop: CASSLDIGSGLLSGQPQHF. The CDR3 region has the DNA TGTGCCAGCAGCTTAGACATTGGGTCGGGACTCCTTAGCGGACAGCCCCAGCATTTT.

The chain is built from TRBV5-6 and TRBJ2-3; 10 nucleotides line up with TRBD2. This CDR3 contains 17 residues. V shed 0 bases, J shed 4 bases, and the junction held 8 bases outside the gene matches. The germline V gene encodes CDR1 SGHDT and CDR2 YYEEEE. CDR3 in amino acids: CASSLAGRAGGSDTQYF. The DNA of the CDR3 is TGTGCCAGCAGCTTGGCCGGGCGAGCGGGAGGGTCAGATACGCAGTATTTT.

The chain has TRBV13 and TRBJ2-3, with TRBD1 matching 11 bases. J lost 3 bases, V lost 4 bases, and 18 bases had no gene match. Germline V gene lookup returns CDR1 PRHDT and CDR2 FYEKMQ (reference sequence). CDR3 length: 20 residues. DNA for the CDR3: TGTGCCAGCAGCTCGCCTACCGGGACAGGGGGTGCATCAGCGACAGATACGCAGTATTTT. It yields the protein CASSSPTGTGGASATDTQYF.

The chain carries TRBV5-1 and TRBJ1-5, with a tentative D call TRBD1 (6 bases). This CDR3 comprises 15 residues. Between the trimmed V and J ends, which lost 0 bases and 1 base, there was a span of 8 bases. Looked up from germline, CDR1 is SGHRS and CDR2 is YFSETQ. CDR3 amino acids: CASSLAGTSNQPQHF. The CDR3 DNA is TGCGCCAGCAGCTTGGCCGGGACAAGCAATCAGCCCCAGCATTTT.

The chain recombines TRBV30 with TRBJ2-2, with D possibly TRBD1 on 6 matching bases. Germline-derived CDR1 and CDR2 are GTSNPN and SVGIG (reference sequence). V was pared by 0 bases and J by 6 bases, with 11 bases between. The CDR3 is 14 residues long. As DNA, the CDR3 is TGTGCCTGGAGTGTTTTACAGGGACCCGGGGAGCTGTTTTTT. This encodes CAWSVLQGPGELFF.

The V gene is TRBV19, the J gene TRBJ1-5; D remains ambiguous. Germline assignment: CDR1 LNHDA and CDR2 SQIVND (reference sequence). V was trimmed by 5 bases and J by 2 bases, leaving 13 bases between them. The CDR3 is made up of 15 amino acids. CDR3 in DNA: TGTGCCAGTAGTTCCCCCTACACCGGCAATCAGCCCCAGCATTTT. Residues: CASSSPYTGNQPQHF.

The rearrangement joins TRBV7-6 to TRBJ2-3; D call uncertain. Trimming took 4 bases from V and 2 from J, leaving 7 bases between them. Germline V gene data show CDR1 as SGHVS and CDR2 as FNYEAQ. The CDR3 spans 13 residues. CDR3 coding DNA: TGTGCCAGCAGCTCGGGTACCACAGATACGCAGTATTTT. As protein: CASSSGTTDTQYF.